These 26 T cell receptor beta chains originate from one sample sequenced in a study of cytomegalovirus exposure and HLA in healthy donors. This PCR relied on a set of 60 Vbeta primers and 13 Jbeta primers. The data were produced by immunoSEQ multiplex PCR, yet TCRdb's version contains in-frame clones alone and is incomplete. The sample shows 130,000 to 150,000 clones, roughly three quarters of them seen only once. Source material: PBMCs. All receptors come from a woman aged 40 to 50 in good health and CMV-seropositive.

The chain has TRBV5-1 and TRBJ2-7; 9 bases line up with TRBD1. Germline lookup yields CDR1 SGHRS and CDR2 YFSETQ. Germline trimming cut 4 bases from V and 5 bases from J; bases unmatched to any gene: 10. This CDR3 contains 15 residues. The CDR3 DNA follows: TGCGCCAGCAGCCCCGGGACAGGGCATTCTCACGAGCAGTACTTC. Its translation is CASSPGTGHSHEQYF. The full variable domain, rest sourced from reference TRBV5-1 and TRBJ2-7, is KAGVTQTPRYLIKTRGQQVTLSCSPISGHRSVSWYQQTPGQGLQFLFEYFSETQRNKGNFPGRFSGRQFSNSRSEMNVSTLELGDSALYLCASSPGTGHSHEQYFGPGTRLTVT.

The rearrangement uses TRBV6-5 and TRBJ1-5; D call uncertain. CDR1 is MNHEY, CDR2 SVGAGI, per germline. With 6 bases removed from V and 1 base from J, the gap between germline ends came to 10 bases. The CDR3 spans 14 residues. The CDR3 sequence is CASSDLGSNQPQHF. In DNA, the CDR3 is TGTGCCAGCAGCGACCTGGGCAGCAATCAGCCCCAGCATTTT.

The chain carries TRBV29-1 and TRBJ2-7; a weak D match, TRBD1 (5 bases). Germline V CDR1 and CDR2: SQVTM, ANQGSEA. Trimming took off 2 bases at V and 6 bases at J, with 8 bases between the two ends. The CDR3 extends over 11 amino acids. As DNA, the CDR3 is TGCAGCGTTGAAAGGCAGGGCGAGCAGTACTTC. Translation: CSVERQGEQYF.

The rearrangement links TRBV19 to TRBJ1-5, with 7 positions matching TRBD1. Germline-derived CDR1 and CDR2 are LNHDA and SQIVND (reference sequence). CDR3 length: 15 amino acids. V lost 1 base, J lost 11 bases, and 11 bases stayed unmatched. The CDR3 spells CASSIGGGRSWTQHF. The DNA for the CDR3 is TGTGCCAGTAGTATAGGAGGGGGCCGCTCGTGGACCCAGCATTTT.

This clone was observed a handful of times. The chain links TRBV2 to TRBJ2-7; 9 positions agree with TRBD2. Germline lookup yields CDR1 SNHLY and CDR2 FYNNEI. After removal of 3 bases from V and 2 bases from J, the junction contained 5 bases not matched to a gene. The CDR3 totals 15 residues. DNA for the CDR3: TGTGCCAGCAGTGAGACTAGCGGTTATACCTACGAGCAGTACTTC. Translation gives CASSETSGYTYEQYF.

This clone was recorded only once. The rearrangement joins TRBV5-1 to TRBJ2-1, with 15 bases lining up with TRBD2. This CDR3 contains 18 residues. With V trimmed by 7 bases and J by 0 bases, 8 bases remained unmatched. The germline CDR1 and CDR2 sequences are SGHRS and YFSETQ. CDR3 region: CASSGTSGGRSSYNEQFF. The CDR3 DNA reads TGCGCCAGCTCCGGGACTAGCGGGGGGCGGAGCTCCTACAATGAGCAGTTCTTC.

The chain carries TRBV19 and TRBJ2-7, with 7 bases that match TRBD1. The trim removed 5 bases at V and 0 bases at J, leaving 7 bases unmatched. The CDR3 length is 15 residues. CDR1 and CDR2 (germline): LNHDA, SQIVND (reference sequence). CDR3 in amino acids: CASSAWTGPSYEQYF. DNA for the CDR3: TGTGCCAGTAGTGCCTGGACAGGACCCTCCTACGAGCAGTACTTC.

The rearrangement uses TRBV7-9 and TRBJ1-2; 9 bases align to TRBD1. The junction had 6 bases not matched to a gene; V was cut back by 4 bases and J by 6 bases. Looked up from germline, CDR1 is SEHNR and CDR2 is FQNEAQ (reference sequence). There are 14 residues in the CDR3. Here the CDR3 reads CASSSTTGGDGYTF. CDR3 nucleotides: TGTGCCAGCAGCTCTACGACAGGGGGAGATGGCTACACCTTC. Full variable domain (outside the CDR3, taken from reference TRBV7-9 and TRBJ1-2): DTGVSQNPRHKITKRGQNVTFRCDPISEHNRLYWYRQTLGQGPEFLTYFQNEAQLEKSRLLSDRFSAERPKGSFSTLEIQRTEQGDSAMYLCASSSTTGGDGYTFGSGTRLTVV.

This sequence joins TRBV2 and TRBJ1-6; D gene unclear. CDR3 length equals 17 residues. Germline V gives CDR1 SNHLY, CDR2 FYNNEI. V was trimmed by 2 bases and J by 0 bases, leaving 11 bases between them. The CDR3 DNA reads as TGTGCCAGCAGTGAACGTTTAATCTTCTCCTATAATTCACCCCTCCACTTT. Protein: CASSERLIFSYNSPLHF.

This chain joins TRBV5-6 and TRBJ1-2, with 9 bases fitting TRBD1. Germline CDR1 is SGHDT and CDR2 is YYEEEE. The CDR3 totals 16 residues. J gave up 4 bases and V 4 bases, and 11 bases lay outside the gene matches. The CDR3 nucleotides read TGTGCCAGCAGCGGGCCGGGACAGGGTTCGGGCTATGGCTACACCTTC. Amino acids: CASSGPGQGSGYGYTF. The variable domain in full, completed from reference TRBV5-6 and TRBJ1-2, reads DAGVTQSPTHLIKTRGQQVTLRCSPKSGHDTVSWYQQALGQGPQFIFQYYEEEERQRGNFPDRFSGHQFPNYSSELNVNALLLGDSALYLCASSGPGQGSGYGYTFGSGTRLTVV.

V and J are TRBV6-1 and TRBJ2-5; TRBD1 agrees at 9 bases. The J call is uncertain, as TRBJ2-7 better fits the DNA end. This CDR3 is 14 amino acids long. CDR1 and CDR2 from the germline V gene are MNHNS and SASEGT. In DNA form, the CDR3 reads TGTGCCAGCAGTGAATGGACAGGGGTGTACGAGCAGTACTTC. Amino acids: CASSEWTGVYEQYF.

The chain joins TRBV30 to TRBJ1-1; D call uncertain. The V gene lost 5 bases and the J gene lost 0 bases, with 10 bases spanning the gap. The CDR3 is 13 amino acids. Germline V gives CDR1 GTSNPN, CDR2 SVGIG (reference sequence). The CDR3 region is CAWGKEMNTEAFF. In nucleotides, the CDR3 is TGTGCCTGGGGAAAGGAGATGAACACTGAAGCTTTCTTT. Drawing the rest from reference TRBV30 and TRBJ1-1, the complete variable domain is SQTIHQWPATLVQPVGSPLSLECTVEGTSNPNLYWYRQAAGRGLQLLFYSVGIGQISSEVPQNLSASRPQDRQFILSSKKLLLSDSGFYLCAWGKEMNTEAFFGQGTRLTVV.

The genes are TRBV6-5 and TRBJ2-3; D remains unclear. CDR1 MNHEY and CDR2 SVGAGI come from the germline V gene. The V and J ends lost 6 bases and 7 bases respectively, with 17 bases between them. CDR3 size: 14 residues. CDR3 DNA sequence: TGTGCCAGCAGCCCGCAGGCGCCGCCTAATACGCAGTATTTT. It encodes CASSPQAPPNTQYF.

The rearrangement links TRBV7-9 to TRBJ1-1; TRBD1 matches 7 bases. The CDR3 covers 13 residues. Germline CDR1 reads SEHNR; CDR2 reads FQNEAQ (reference sequence). With 5 bases clipped from V and 6 bases from J, the junction kept 6 bases outside the gene matches. The CDR3 spells CASSTDRASEAFF. The CDR3, as DNA: TGTGCCAGCAGCACCGACAGGGCATCTGAAGCTTTCTTT. Combining the CDR3 with reference TRBV7-9 and TRBJ1-1 gives the whole variable domain DTGVSQNPRHKITKRGQNVTFRCDPISEHNRLYWYRQTLGQGPEFLTYFQNEAQLEKSRLLSDRFSAERPKGSFSTLEIQRTEQGDSAMYLCASSTDRASEAFFGQGTRLTVV.

The chain couples TRBV5-1 to TRBJ2-1; 7 bases line up with TRBD1. Germline-derived CDR1 and CDR2 are SGHRS and YFSETQ. The V gene end was trimmed by 2 bases and the J gene end by 7 bases; junction bases not matched to a gene: 9. The CDR3 totals 15 residues. The CDR3 nucleotides are TGCGCCAGCAGCTTCGGGGACAGCTCTATTAATGAGCAGTTCTTC. This translates into CASSFGDSSINEQFF.

The CDR3 DNA reads as TGTGCCAGCAGTGCCGGGTCGACCCAGTACTTC. This encodes CASSAGSTQYF. The chain links TRBV27 to TRBJ2-5, with D hard to call. The CDR3 runs to 11 residues. In germline, CDR1 is MNHEY, CDR2 SMNVEV (reference sequence). Trimming took off 5 bases at V and 7 bases at J, with 8 bases between the two ends.

J is TRBJ2-1 and V is TRBV27; 9 bases agree with TRBD2. Germline V gene sequence: CDR1 MNHEY, CDR2 SMNVEV (reference sequence). Germline trimming cut 2 bases from V and 10 bases from J; bases unmatched to any gene: 9. The length of the CDR3 is 15 residues. The CDR3 DNA reads TGTGCCAGCAGTTTAGCGGGGGGGCCTCTAGGAGAGCAGTTCTTC. Translated: CASSLAGGPLGEQFF.

CDR3 amino acids: CASSPKTGGMETQYF. CDR3 nucleotides: TGTGCCAGTAGTCCGAAGACAGGGGGTATGGAGACCCAGTACTTC. The J gene is TRBJ2-5, the V gene TRBV19; TRBD1 matches 9 bases. The CDR3 runs 15 residues. In germline, CDR1 is LNHDA, CDR2 SQIVND (reference sequence). V shed 5 bases and J 5 bases; nucleotides not matched to a gene: 9.

The V and J genes are TRBV7-9 and TRBJ1-6, with D possibly matching TRBD1 (5 bases). V was trimmed by 1 base and J by 0 bases, leaving 13 bases between them. Germline V gene data show CDR1 as SEHNR and CDR2 as FQNEAQ (reference sequence). This CDR3 is 18 amino acids long. As DNA, the CDR3 is TGTGCCAGCAGCTTAGGCCCGGGGGATAGCTCCTATAATTCACCCCTCCACTTT. It translates to CASSLGPGDSSYNSPLHF.

V is TRBV30 and J is TRBJ2-1, with D possibly TRBD2 on 6 matching bases. The CDR3 has 12 residues. V lost 2 bases and J 6 bases, leaving 8 bases between the germline ends. Per germline, CDR1 GTSNPN and CDR2 SVGIG (reference sequence). DNA for the CDR3: TGTGCCTGGAGTACCGGGGGCAATGAGCAGTTCTTC. It specifies CAWSTGGNEQFF.

This chain joins TRBV6-1 and TRBJ2-5, with 7 positions matching TRBD1. CDR3 size: 15 residues. V trimming: 10 bases; J trimming: 1 base; junction bases outside the gene matches: 12. CDR1 MNHNS and CDR2 SASEGT come from the germline V gene. The CDR3 sequence is CATNGQQGVQETQYF. The CDR3, as DNA: TGTGCCACCAATGGACAGCAGGGGGTCCAAGAGACCCAGTACTTC.

The rearrangement joins TRBV2 to TRBJ2-7, with 10 positions matching TRBD1. Germline assignment: CDR1 SNHLY and CDR2 FYNNEI. Unmatched junction bases numbered 5, after V lost 4 bases and J lost 2 bases. This CDR3 contains 15 residues. The CDR3 DNA is TGTGCCAGCAGTGTGGCCGGGACAGGGGCCTACGAGCAGTACTTC. It yields the protein CASSVAGTGAYEQYF.

V usage is TRBV5-1 and J usage is TRBJ2-5; D remains ambiguous. This CDR3 is 16 amino acids long. V lost 5 bases to trimming and J lost 2 bases, with 19 bases between them. Germline assignment: CDR1 SGHRS and CDR2 YFSETQ. The CDR3 loop is CASSRSLARPQETQYF. CDR3 nucleotides: TGCGCCAGCAGTCGGTCTTTAGCTCGGCCACAAGAGACCCAGTACTTC. Full variable domain (missing parts from reference TRBV5-1 and TRBJ2-5): KAGVTQTPRYLIKTRGQQVTLSCSPISGHRSVSWYQQTPGQGLQFLFEYFSETQRNKGNFPGRFSGRQFSNSRSEMNVSTLELGDSALYLCASSRSLARPQETQYFGPGTRLLVL.

V is TRBV21-1 and J is TRBJ1-5; the table names TRBD1, a call not compared with the DNA. TRBV21-1 is a pseudogene locus. The CDR3 is made up of 16 amino acids. CDR3 in amino acids: CASSKKDSTSNQPQHF. The CDR3 region has the DNA TGTGCCAGCAGCAAAAAGGACAGTACGAGCAATCAGCCCCAGCATTTT.

In this sample, this clone turned up a few times. CDR3 in DNA: TGTGCCAGCAGCCAACCCGGAGGGGTCTACAATGAGCAGTTCTTC. Its protein product is CASSQPGGVYNEQFF. This rearrangement joins TRBV28 to TRBJ2-1; tentative D call: TRBD2 (6 bases). Germline CDR1 reads MDHEN; CDR2 reads SYDVKM. Trimming left V 6 bases short and J 3 bases short, with 15 bases between. This CDR3 comprises 15 residues.

The chain recombines TRBV7-9 with TRBJ2-1; the match to TRBD1 covers 7 bases. The CDR3 consists of 16 residues. Germline V lookup: CDR1 SEHNR, CDR2 FQNEAQ (reference sequence). V was pared by 4 bases and J by 2 bases, with 8 bases of the junction left unmatched. The CDR3, as DNA: TGTGCCAGCAGCTCACTAGACAGGGTGACCTACAATGAGCAGTTCTTC. Its protein is CASSSLDRVTYNEQFF.